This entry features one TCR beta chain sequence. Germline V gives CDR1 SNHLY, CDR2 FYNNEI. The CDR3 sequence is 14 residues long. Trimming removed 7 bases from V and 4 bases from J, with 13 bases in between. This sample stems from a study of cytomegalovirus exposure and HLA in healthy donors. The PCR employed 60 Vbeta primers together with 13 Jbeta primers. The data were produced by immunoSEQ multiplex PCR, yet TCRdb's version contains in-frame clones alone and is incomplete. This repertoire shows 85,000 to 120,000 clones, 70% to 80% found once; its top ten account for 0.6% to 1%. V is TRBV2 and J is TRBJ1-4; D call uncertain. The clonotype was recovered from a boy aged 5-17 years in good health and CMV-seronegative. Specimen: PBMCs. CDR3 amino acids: CASTPRGVNEKLFF. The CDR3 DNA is TGTGCCAGCACCCCGCGCGGGGTTAATGAAAAACTGTTTTTT.